These 3 T cell receptor beta chains were all obtained from the same sample, sequenced in a study of preoperative IRX-2 immunotherapy in early breast cancer. Treatment specified: preoperative locoregional IRX-2 cytokine immunotherapy. The data were produced by immunoSEQ multiplex PCR, yet TCRdb's version contains in-frame clones alone and is incomplete. The sample includes roughly 99,000 clones, around 86% of them seen just once. The sequencing here drew on tumor tissue, taken after IRX-2 immunotherapy. The receptor source for this set is a human donor with breast cancer.

The gene calls are TRBV18 and TRBJ1-5, with no clear D. From germline, CDR1 is KGHSH and CDR2 LQKENI. The V gene lost 5 bases and the J gene lost 7 bases, with 12 bases spanning the gap. There are 13 residues in the CDR3. The CDR3 loop reads CASSRELGQPQHF. For the CDR3, the DNA is TGTGCCAGCTCAAGGGAGTTGGGGCAGCCCCAGCATTTT.

In DNA form, the CDR3 reads TGCGCCAGCAGTGAAGCGTCTAGCGGGAATAAGGATGAGCAGTTCTTC. Amino acid sequence: CASSEASSGNKDEQFF. The chain is built from TRBV10-1 and TRBJ2-1, with 9 bases fitting TRBD2. The V gene's germline CDR1 is WNHNN and CDR2 SYGVQD (reference sequence). The CDR3 covers 16 residues. V lost 3 bases and J lost 8; bases outside the gene matches: 11.

This rearrangement joins TRBV19 to TRBJ1-4; D unresolved. Germline V lookup: CDR1 LNHDA, CDR2 SQIVND (reference sequence). V lost 7 bases and J 0 bases, leaving 9 bases between the germline ends. This CDR3 contains 14 residues. CDR3 protein: CASTRPATNEKLFF. The CDR3 bases are TGTGCCAGTACAAGGCCAGCAACTAATGAAAAACTGTTTTTT.